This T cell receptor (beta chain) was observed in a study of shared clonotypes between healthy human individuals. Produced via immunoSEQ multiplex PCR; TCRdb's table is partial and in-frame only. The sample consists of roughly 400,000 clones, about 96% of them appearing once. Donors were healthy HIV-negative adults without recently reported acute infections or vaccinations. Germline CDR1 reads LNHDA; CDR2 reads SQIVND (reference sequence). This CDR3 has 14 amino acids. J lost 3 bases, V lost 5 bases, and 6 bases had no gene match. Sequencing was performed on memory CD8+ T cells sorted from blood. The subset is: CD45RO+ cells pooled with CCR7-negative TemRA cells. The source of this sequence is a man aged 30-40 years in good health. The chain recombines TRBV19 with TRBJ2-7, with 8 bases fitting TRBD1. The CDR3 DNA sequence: TGTGCCAGTAGTCCGGACAGGGCGCGCTACGAGCAGTACTTC. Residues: CASSPDRARYEQYF.